This T cell receptor (beta chain) was recovered during a study of response to subunit inactivated influenza vaccine (dated by TCRdb to 2017 to 2018). Background on the whole study: Deep quantitative profiling of the T cell receptor repertoire was used in the study to follow responses to a trivalent subunit inactivated influenza vaccine.

The table lists this clonotype with a few counts. Its antigen target is currently unknown. Per-base qualities were not stored, and no clone one base away is much larger. What the study reported, not specific to this receptor: According to the authors, only a limited number of new T cells may be recruited by each seasonal influenza vaccination.

The CDR3 holds 18 amino acids from the cysteine to the phenylalanine. The DNA shown is the 54-base CDR3, in frame from base 1. From a lookup of the germline V gene, CDR1 and CDR2 are MNHEY and SVGEGT. The trim is 5 bases for V and 6 bases for J, with a gap of 25 bases between the germline ends. Library construction relied on RT-PCR. The instrument was an Illumina HiSeq 2500. The public sequencing data were trimmed at Q25 with fastp and processed into clonotypes with MiXCR by TCRdb, which kept only in-frame beta chains. Rows matching on CDR3 protein sequence are summarized as one entry with the most common DNA and genes. This sample has 150,000 to 200,000 distinct CDR3 sequences in its table, and approximately 12% of those were observed once. Approximately 32% of the sample is taken by the ten largest. This same sample was also part of a study on T cells expressing NK-cell markers. The second study's paper adds: 5'RACE template switching, by which a universal primer site and unique molecular identifiers were added, was used to make TCR beta cDNA libraries. In sorted CD3+CD56+NKG2C+, CD3+CD56+NKG2C- and CD3+CD56-NKG2C+ T-cell subsets from eight donors, TCR beta-chain repertoires were profiled. Among the eight sequenced donors, only one was HCMV-seronegative, while the other seven were HCMV-seropositive. In several experiments an anti-gammadeltaTCR antibody was added to restrict sorting to alphabetaTCR-expressing T cells. For roughly 6 donors, the dominant CD3+CD56+NKG2C+ clonotypes were among the top 10 CD8+ clonotypes and accounted for about 1.0-7.5% of CD8+ T cells. Those dominant clonotypes were again the most abundant among CD3+CD56-NKG2C+ cells in four donors, at about 25-60.1%. Whether the expanded NKG2C-expressing T cell clones were specific for HCMV antigens remained unclear. All eight donors whose samples were sequenced were randomly selected healthy volunteers, three of them men and five women. HCMV serostatus was determined by detecting HCMV-specific IgG in serum with a commercial ELISA kit. Ficoll density gradient centrifugation was used to isolate peripheral blood mononuclear cells from blood. Using Miltenyi isolation kits, CD4+ and CD8+ T cells were isolated from PBMC through magnetic immunoseparation. Priming for cDNA synthesis came from the TCR beta constant segment, and two successive PCR amplification steps followed. The libraries were sequenced on Illumina HiSeq 2000/2500, MiSeq or NextSeq, producing 2 x 150 bp reads. MIGEC was used to demultiplex reads and group the reads by UMI, and MiTCR was used to assemble and quantify clonotypes. Only TCR cDNA sequences supported by at least two reads were kept to exclude erroneous sequences. The tcR package was used for downstream repertoire analysis, and clonotypes were matched across fractions by CDR3 nucleotide sequence plus V segment. VDJmatch was used to annotate antigen specificity against VDJdb, with one amino acid substitution in CDR3 allowed.

The source is a man aged 50 to 59 who received an inactivated influenza vaccine. Donor details come from another sample of the same person, matched by shared clones. The chain uses TRBV6-2 or TRBV6-3 and TRBJ2-2; the D call is possibly TRBD1 or TRBD2, each sharing 5 bases. Sequences were derived from CD8+ T cells sorted from PBMCs, sampled 12 days after vaccination. The nucleotide sequence reads as follows: TGTGCCAGCAGTCTCCCGGACTCCCCGAGGGGAAAGCCCGGGGAGCTGTTTTTT. Translation gives CASSLPDSPRGKPGELFF.